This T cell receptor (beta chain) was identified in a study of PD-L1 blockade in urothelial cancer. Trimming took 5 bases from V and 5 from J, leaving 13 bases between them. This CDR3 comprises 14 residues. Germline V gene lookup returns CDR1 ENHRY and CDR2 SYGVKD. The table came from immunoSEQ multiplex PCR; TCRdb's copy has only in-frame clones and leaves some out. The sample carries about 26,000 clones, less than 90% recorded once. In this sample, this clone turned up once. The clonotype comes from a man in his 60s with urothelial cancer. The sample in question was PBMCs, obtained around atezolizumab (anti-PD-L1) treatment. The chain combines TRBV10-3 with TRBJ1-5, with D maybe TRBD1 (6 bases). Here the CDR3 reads CAISLQGGDQPQHF. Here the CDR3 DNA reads TGTGCCATCAGTCTACAGGGTGGGGATCAGCCCCAGCATTTT.